Below are 15 T cell receptor beta chains sequenced from a single sample in a study of blood T cells in healthy people across ages. PCR was performed a second time for roughly 7 to 12 cycles using a sample-barcoded 5' primer and a J-beta primer mix. One entry per CDR3 protein, called by TCRdb with MiXCR from the 5' RACE reads. Of roughly 680,000 distinct CDR3 sequences in the sample, about 50% were seen once. The sequenced sample consisted of blood. The origin of the receptors is an elderly woman in good health.

A note on this clonotype: This may be a read error: a much more frequent sequence differs by one nucleotide. This chain uses TRBV20-1 with TRBJ2-1; TRBD1 matches at 8 bases. The CDR3 has 14 amino acids. Per germline, CDR1 DFQATT and CDR2 SNEGSKA (reference sequence). The CDR3 sequence is CSLPAGQAYNEQFF. CDR3 bases: TGCAGCTTACCCGCGGGACAGGCCTACAATGAGCAGTTCTTC.

Concerning this clonotype itself: Relative to the germline gene, one junction end is altered; a read error may explain this. V and J are TRBV12-3 or TRBV12-4 and TRBJ2-3, with D tentatively TRBD2 (7 bases). CDR3 length equals 14 residues. The CDR3 spells CASSLRGGTDTEYF. In DNA, the CDR3 is TGTGCCAGCAGTTTAAGGGGGGGCACAGATACGGAGTATTTT.

The CDR3 region is CASSLSRGYTF. The CDR3 DNA is TGTGCCAGCAGTTTATCGCGTGGCTACACCTTC. The chain recombines TRBV12-3 or TRBV12-4 with TRBJ1-2, with no clear D. CDR3 length equals 11 residues. V was cut by 2 bases and J by 7 bases, with 5 bases left in between.

The chain joins TRBV15 to TRBJ2-1; 7 nucleotides agree with TRBD2. The germline gives CDR1 LNHNV, CDR2 YYDKDF (reference sequence). CDR3 length: 14 residues. The trim removed 1 base at V and 7 bases at J, leaving 4 bases unmatched. In DNA form, the CDR3 reads TGTGCCACCAGCAGAGCCCGGGAGGAGAATGAGCAGTTCTTC. This gives the protein CATSRAREENEQFF.

V usage is TRBV12-3 or TRBV12-4 and J usage is TRBJ1-3; D gene unclear. The CDR3 is 11 amino acids. Trimming left V 5 bases short and J 8 bases short, with 7 bases between. CDR3 sequence reads: CASSTRDTIYF. The CDR3 nucleotides are TGTGCCAGCAGTACCCGGGACACCATATATTTT.

Many counts were recorded for this clonotype. The gene calls are TRBV29-1 and TRBJ2-7, with TRBD2 identical over 9 bases. Trimming removed 1 base from V and 1 base from J; junction bases left unmatched: 5. This CDR3 contains 15 residues. CDR1 is SQVTM, CDR2 ANQGSEA, per germline. CDR3 DNA: TGCAGCGTTGAAGGGATTAGCGGGAGTTCCTACGAGCAGTACTTC. Translating gives CSVEGISGSSYEQYF.

The J gene is TRBJ1-6, the V gene TRBV7-2; 9 bases map to TRBD1. From germline, CDR1 is SGHTA and CDR2 FQGNSA. The junction had 8 bases not matched to a gene; V was cut back by 5 bases and J by 9 bases. The CDR3 spans 15 residues. The CDR3 DNA reads as TGTGCCAGCAGCCCCGGGACAGGGTTGGGTTCACCCCTCCACTTT. Its translation is CASSPGTGLGSPLHF. The full variable domain, rest sourced from reference TRBV7-2 and TRBJ1-6, is GAGVSQSPSNKVTEKGKDVELRCDPISGHTALYWYRQSLGQGLEFLIYFQGNSAPDKSGLPSDRFSAERTGGSVSTLTIQRTQQEDSAVYLCASSPGTGLGSPLHFGNGTRLTVT.

V is TRBV24-1 and J is TRBJ2-7, with a weak D call TRBD1 (6 bases). The assigned J gene may be wrong: the sequence end matches TRBJ2-5 better. The CDR3 is 15 amino acids. CDR1 KGHDR and CDR2 SFDVKD come from the germline V gene. The CDR3 nucleotides are TGTGCCACCAGTGATCCCCGGGACACTCAAGAGACCCAGTACTTC. This translates into CATSDPRDTQETQYF.

This clonotype was seen ten or more times. The CDR3 nucleotides are TGTGCCAGCAGCCCCTTTTCGGGAAGAGAGACCCAGTACTTC. This gives the protein CASSPFSGRETQYF. V gene TRBV2 combines with J gene TRBJ2-5; D perhaps matches TRBD2 (5 bases). CDR1 SNHLY and CDR2 FYNNEI come from the germline V gene. Trimming left V 6 bases short and J 4 bases short, with 15 bases between. The CDR3 is 14 residues long.

The chain carries TRBV7-9 and TRBJ2-1; TRBD1 aligns across 7 bases. The CDR3 has 13 residues. Germline CDR1 and CDR2: SEHNR and FQNEAQ (reference sequence). With V trimmed by 8 bases and J by 2 bases, 3 bases remained unmatched. The CDR3 DNA reads as TGTGCCAGCGGGGACAGTGCCTACAATGAGCAGTTCTTC. This codes for CASGDSAYNEQFF.

This clonotype was observed many times. This chain uses TRBV18 with TRBJ2-3; tentative D call: TRBD2 (6 bases). Deletions cut 5 bases from V and 2 bases from J, with 17 bases between. CDR3 length equals 16 residues. Germline V gene lookup returns CDR1 KGHSH and CDR2 LQKENI. The CDR3 reads CASSSQGGMNTDTQYF. In DNA, the CDR3 is TGTGCCAGCTCATCGCAAGGAGGGATGAACACAGATACGCAGTATTTT.

The gene calls are TRBV5-1 and TRBJ1-3; possible D gene TRBD1, 5 bases. Trimming cost V 3 bases and J 0 bases, with 10 bases left between them. CDR1 is SGHRS and CDR2 is YFSETQ in the germline V gene. The CDR3 covers 15 residues. The CDR3 loop is CASSSPGTSGNTIYF. CDR3 coding DNA: TGCGCCAGCAGCTCCCCCGGGACCTCTGGAAACACCATATATTTT.

V is TRBV9 and J is TRBJ1-3; a possible D gene is TRBD1 (5 bases). CDR1 SGDLS and CDR2 YYNGEE come from the germline V gene. The CDR3 sequence is 16 residues long. V was trimmed by 0 bases and J by 3 bases, leaving 13 bases between them. The CDR3 is CASSVGGLFRGNTIYF. The CDR3 DNA follows: TGTGCCAGCAGCGTAGGGGGACTGTTTCGTGGAAACACCATATATTTT.

The J gene is TRBJ2-5, the V gene TRBV29-1; a possible D gene is TRBD2 (6 bases). The tail of the sequence fits TRBJ2-7 better, so the J call may be wrong. This CDR3 contains 15 residues. The V gene's germline CDR1 is SQVTM and CDR2 ANQGSEA. CDR3 in DNA: TGCAGCGTCGACGTTGTGTCTAGCGCAAACTACGAGCAGTACTTC. As protein: CSVDVVSSANYEQYF.

A note on this clonotype: The junction departs from the called germline gene at one end, perhaps through a read error. The chain employs TRBV5-1 and TRBJ1-5, with a weak D call TRBD1 (5 bases). The length of the CDR3 is 15 residues. The V gene's germline CDR1 is SGHRS and CDR2 YFSETQ. Written as DNA, the CDR3 is TGCGCCAGCAGCTTCTTAGACAGTTACAATCAGCCCCAGAATTTT. It encodes CASSFLDSYNQPQNF.